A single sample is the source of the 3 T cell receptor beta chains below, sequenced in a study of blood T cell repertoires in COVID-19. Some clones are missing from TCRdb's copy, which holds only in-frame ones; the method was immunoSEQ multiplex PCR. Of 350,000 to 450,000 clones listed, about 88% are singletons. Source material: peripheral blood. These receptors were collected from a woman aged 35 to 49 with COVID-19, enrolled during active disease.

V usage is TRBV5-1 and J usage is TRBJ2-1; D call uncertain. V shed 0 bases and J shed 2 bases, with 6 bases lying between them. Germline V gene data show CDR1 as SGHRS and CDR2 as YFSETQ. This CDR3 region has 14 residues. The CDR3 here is CASSLVQTYNEQFF. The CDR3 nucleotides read TGCGCCAGCAGCTTGGTACAAACCTACAATGAGCAGTTCTTC.

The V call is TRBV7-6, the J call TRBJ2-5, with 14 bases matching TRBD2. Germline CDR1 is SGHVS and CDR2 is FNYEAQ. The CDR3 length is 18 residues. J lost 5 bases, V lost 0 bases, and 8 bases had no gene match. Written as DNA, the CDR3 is TGTGCCAGCAGCTTAGCGTCGACTAGCGGGAGGGCCGTGGAGACCCAGTACTTC. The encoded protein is CASSLASTSGRAVETQYF.

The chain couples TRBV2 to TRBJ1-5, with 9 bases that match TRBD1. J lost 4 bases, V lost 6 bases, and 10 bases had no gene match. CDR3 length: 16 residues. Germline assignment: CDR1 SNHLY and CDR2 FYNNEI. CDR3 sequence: CASRVGGQGPNQPQHF. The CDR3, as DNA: TGTGCCAGCAGGGTAGGGGGACAGGGACCTAATCAGCCCCAGCATTTT.